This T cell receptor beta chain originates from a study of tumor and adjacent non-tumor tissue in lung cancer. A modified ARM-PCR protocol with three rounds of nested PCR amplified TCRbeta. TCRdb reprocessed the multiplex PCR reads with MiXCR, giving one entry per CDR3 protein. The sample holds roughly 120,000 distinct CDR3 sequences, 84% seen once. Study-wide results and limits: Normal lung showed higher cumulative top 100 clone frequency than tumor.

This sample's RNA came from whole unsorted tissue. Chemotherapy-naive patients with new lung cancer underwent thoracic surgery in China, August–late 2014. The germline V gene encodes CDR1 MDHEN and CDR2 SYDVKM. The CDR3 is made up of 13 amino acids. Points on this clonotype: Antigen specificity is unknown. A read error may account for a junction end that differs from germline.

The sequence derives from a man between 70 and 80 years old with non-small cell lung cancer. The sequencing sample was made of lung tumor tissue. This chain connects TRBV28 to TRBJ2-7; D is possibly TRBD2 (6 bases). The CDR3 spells CASSFAGLYELYF. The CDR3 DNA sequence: TGTGCCAGCAGTTTTGCGGGATTGTACGAGCTGTACTTC. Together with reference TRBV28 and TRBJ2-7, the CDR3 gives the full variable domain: DVKVTQSSRYLVKRTGEKVFLECVQDMDHENMFWYRQDPGLGLRLIYFSYDVKMKEKGDIPEGYSVSREKKERFSLILESASTNQTSMYLCASSFAGLYELYFGPGTRLTVT.